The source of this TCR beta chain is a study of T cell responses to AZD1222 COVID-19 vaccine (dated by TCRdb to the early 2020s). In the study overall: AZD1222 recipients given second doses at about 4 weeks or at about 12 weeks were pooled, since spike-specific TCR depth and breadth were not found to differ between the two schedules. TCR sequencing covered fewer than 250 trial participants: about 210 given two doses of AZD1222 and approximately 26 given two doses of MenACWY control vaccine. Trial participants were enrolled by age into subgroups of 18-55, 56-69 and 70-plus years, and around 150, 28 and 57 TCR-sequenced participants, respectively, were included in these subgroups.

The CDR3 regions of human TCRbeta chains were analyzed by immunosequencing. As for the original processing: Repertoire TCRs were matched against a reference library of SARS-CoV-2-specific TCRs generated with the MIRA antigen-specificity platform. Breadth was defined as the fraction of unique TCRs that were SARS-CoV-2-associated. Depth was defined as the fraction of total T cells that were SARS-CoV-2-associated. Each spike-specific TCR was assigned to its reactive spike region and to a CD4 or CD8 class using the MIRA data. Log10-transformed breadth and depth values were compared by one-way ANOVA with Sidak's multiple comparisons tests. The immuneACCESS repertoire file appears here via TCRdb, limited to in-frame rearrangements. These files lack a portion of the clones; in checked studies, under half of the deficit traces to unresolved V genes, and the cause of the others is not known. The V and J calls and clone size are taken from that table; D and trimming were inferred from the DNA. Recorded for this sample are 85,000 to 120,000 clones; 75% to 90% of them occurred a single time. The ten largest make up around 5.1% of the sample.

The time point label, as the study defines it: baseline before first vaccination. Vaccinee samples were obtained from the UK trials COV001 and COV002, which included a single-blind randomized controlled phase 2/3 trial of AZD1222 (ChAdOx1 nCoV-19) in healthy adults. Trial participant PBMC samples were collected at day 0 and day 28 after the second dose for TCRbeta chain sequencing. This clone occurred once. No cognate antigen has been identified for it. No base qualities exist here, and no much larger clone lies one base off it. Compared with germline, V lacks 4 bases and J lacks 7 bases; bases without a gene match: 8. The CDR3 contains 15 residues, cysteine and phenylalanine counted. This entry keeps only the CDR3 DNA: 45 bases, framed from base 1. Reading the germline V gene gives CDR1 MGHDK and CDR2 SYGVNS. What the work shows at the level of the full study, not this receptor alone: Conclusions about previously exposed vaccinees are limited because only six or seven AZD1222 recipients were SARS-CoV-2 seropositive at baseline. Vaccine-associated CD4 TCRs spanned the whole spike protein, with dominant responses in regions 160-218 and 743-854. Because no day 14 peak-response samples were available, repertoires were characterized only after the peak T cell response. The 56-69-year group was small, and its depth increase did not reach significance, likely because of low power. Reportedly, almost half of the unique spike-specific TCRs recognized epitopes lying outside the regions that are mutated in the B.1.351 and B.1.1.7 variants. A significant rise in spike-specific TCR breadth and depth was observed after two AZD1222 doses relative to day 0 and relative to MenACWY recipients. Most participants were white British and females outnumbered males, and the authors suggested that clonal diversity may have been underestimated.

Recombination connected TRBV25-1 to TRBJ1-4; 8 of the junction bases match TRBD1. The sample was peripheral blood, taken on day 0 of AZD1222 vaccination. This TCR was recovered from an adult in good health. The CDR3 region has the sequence CASSAPGQGGEKLFF. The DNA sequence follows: TGTGCCAGCAGTGCCCCCGGACAGGGAGGTGAAAAACTGTTTTTT.